The entry below gives a single T cell receptor (beta chain) sequence along with its context. This clonotype occurred a few times. Its antigen is still unknown. This may arise from a read error, as a much more abundant clone is one base away. Taken from cysteine to phenylalanine, the CDR3 has 13 residues. Just the 39-base CDR3 DNA is kept, in frame starting at base 1. Per the germline V gene (reference sequence), MNHNY is the CDR1 and SVGAGI is the CDR2. V was cut back by 8 bases and J by 8 bases, leaving a gap of 18 bases between them. The protocol used for the library was multiplex PCR. TCRdb lists the instrument as Illumina HiSeq 2500. TCRbeta libraries were constructed through three rounds of nested PCR with primers (Table S4) according to protocols adapted from ARM-PCR. Before sequencing, PCR products of 200-500 bp were cut from the gel and purified using the QIAquick gel extraction kit. In the authors' own workflow: Trimmomatic was used to clean the reads, FLASH merged the cleaned reads into complete CDR3 sequences, and MiTCR assigned the sequences to V(D)J germline segments. VDJtools was used to compute clonal diversity as the inverse Simpson's index. A read counted as productive if the sequence was in-frame and lacked a premature stop codon. TCRdb trimmed public reads at Q25 via fastp, called clones via MiXCR and kept in-frame beta chains. CDR3 protein duplicates are merged, each entry listing the most common genes and DNA. The V and J calls follow TCRdb's processing rather than the paper's. A total of more than 75,000 distinct CDR3 sequences appear in this sample, around 70% of them only once. Around an eighth of the sample is taken by the ten largest.

RNA was isolated from bulk unsorted tissue, and RNA quality was assessed with a NanoDrop ND-1000 and an Agilent 2100. Newly diagnosed lung cancer patients without prior chemotherapy who had been admitted for thoracic surgery in China between August and November 2014 were enrolled as donors. The study excluded patients who had received radiotherapy or chemotherapy before or who had another cancer at the same time. Surgical tissue pieces of 1-2 cm3 were preserved in RNAlater solution and were kept at -80 degrees C until use. These data are taken from a study of tumor and adjacent non-tumor tissue in lung cancer (dated by TCRdb to the late 2010s). Notes on the research overall: By cancer type, the cohort comprised approximately twelve adenocarcinoma patients, 2 squamous cell carcinoma patients and 1 small cell lung cancer patient. Using bulk TCRbeta repertoires from around 14 lung cancer patients, the study set lung tumor tissue side by side with matched distant non-tumor lung tissue. Ages among the approximately 15 patients ranged from about 30 to 76 years, there were 10 men and 5 women, and disease was at TNM stage I to III. In total, sequencing yielded 95 million to 150 million productive TCRbeta reads, which works out to an average of approximately 4.2 million reads per sample. More than 25 paired specimens, one tumor and one normal lung sample per patient, were profiled by TCRbeta CDR3 sequencing.

The research as a whole found: Peripheral blood was not sequenced, so blood TCRbeta repertoires in these lung cancer patients were not examined. Neither the sequencing platform nor unique molecular identifiers are named or mentioned anywhere in the methods. The cohort had only about 14 patients, and the authors noted that larger samples and more detailed clinical data are needed. The top 100 clones accounted for a significantly larger cumulative portion of the repertoire in normal lung than in tumor tissue. Younger patients had significantly higher TCR diversity, and higher tumor TCR diversity was associated with shorter overall and disease-free survival. Significantly higher TCR diversity (inverse Simpson) was observed in tumor tissue than in normal lung tissue (approximately 430 vs 150, P = 0.0075, Mann-Whitney U test).

The V gene is TRBV6-6 and the J gene is TRBJ1-2, with the D gene uncertain. This TCR came from a woman aged 65 to 85 with non-small cell lung cancer. Specimen: lung tumor tissue. Here is the DNA: TGTGCCAGCGGTCCGGGATATTACAACGGCTACACCTTC. Translation gives CASGPGYYNGYTF.